One and the same sample provided the 21 T cell receptor beta chains below, sequenced in a study of T cell repertoires in cytomegalovirus infection. MiXCR was run by TCRdb on the reads, yielding one entry per CDR3 protein. The sample lists nearly 650,000 distinct CDR3 sequences, 20% to 25% seen once, with 8% in the top ten. The sample was CD8+ T cells from PBMCs. These receptors all come from a human donor in good health (CMV status not recorded). Some clones in this sample may be carry-over from other donors' samples.

This clonotype has more than one count but fewer than ten. The rearrangement uses TRBV7-8 and TRBJ2-7, with TRBD2 as a possible D gene (6 bases). From germline, CDR1 is SGHVS and CDR2 FQNEAQ. This CDR3 has 14 amino acids. Deletions cut 1 base from V and 1 base from J, with 8 bases between. The CDR3 nucleotides read TGTGCCAGCAGCTTAGGGAGGGTTTCCTACGAGCAGTACTTC. As protein: CASSLGRVSYEQYF. Full variable domain (outside the CDR3, taken from reference TRBV7-8 and TRBJ2-7): GAGVSQSPRYKVAKRGQDVALRCDPISGHVSLFWYQQALGQGPEFLTYFQNEAQLDKSGLPSDRFFAERPEGSVSTLKIQRTQQEDSAVYLCASSLGRVSYEQYFGPGTRLTVT.

The chain recombines TRBV28 with TRBJ2-3; 8 nucleotides match TRBD2. The CDR3 is made up of 15 amino acids. Germline-derived CDR1 and CDR2 are MDHEN and SYDVKM. Trimming took 2 bases from V and 2 from J; bases not matched to a gene: 3. CDR3 in DNA: TGTGCCAGCAGTTTAGTAGCGGGGAACACAGATACGCAGTATTTT. Translated, it gives CASSLVAGNTDTQYF.

The rearrangement uses TRBV5-4 and TRBJ2-1; 11 nucleotides line up with TRBD1. The junction had 9 bases not matched to a gene; V was cut back by 3 bases and J by 7 bases. This CDR3 comprises 16 residues. Germline assignment: CDR1 SGHNT and CDR2 YYREEE (reference sequence). CDR3 region: CASSSLGQGASNEQFF. Written as DNA, the CDR3 is TGTGCCAGCAGCTCACTCGGACAGGGGGCCTCGAATGAGCAGTTCTTC.

Only a few counts were recorded for this clonotype. The chain is built from TRBV29-1 and TRBJ1-2; weak D call: TRBD1 (6 bases). Looked up from germline, CDR1 is SQVTM and CDR2 is ANQGSEA. Trimming took 6 bases from V and 2 from J, leaving 13 bases between them. The CDR3 has 13 residues. In nucleotides, the CDR3 is TGCAGCGTAGTGACAGGTCGGAACTATGGCTACACCTTC. Amino acids: CSVVTGRNYGYTF.

J is TRBJ2-1 and V is TRBV6-6, with TRBD2 as a possible D gene (7 bases). The germline V gene encodes CDR1 MNHNY and CDR2 SVGAGI (reference sequence). V lost 4 bases and J lost 4, with 14 bases in between. The CDR3 sequence is 15 residues long. CDR3 sequence reads: CASSSLRGAYNEQFF. In DNA, the CDR3 is TGTGCCAGCAGTTCTCTACGGGGGGCGTACAATGAGCAGTTCTTC.

This clonotype was counted only a few times. The chain combines TRBV28 with TRBJ2-5; the match to TRBD1 covers 12 bases. The CDR3 totals 15 residues. V lost 3 bases to trimming and J lost 4 bases; unmatched junction nucleotides: 3. CDR1 and CDR2 (germline): MDHEN, SYDVKM. CDR3 in DNA: TGTGCCAGCAGTTTCGGGACAGGGGGCGTAGAGACCCAGTACTTC. Protein sequence: CASSFGTGGVETQYF.

This clonotype turned up a few times. The CDR3 DNA follows: TGTGCCAGCAGTTACCCAGACCTGAGCGGAGAGACCCAGTACTTC. It codes for CASSYPDLSGETQYF. The chain carries TRBV6-6 and TRBJ2-5, with a possible D match to TRBD2 (5 bases). Germline CDR1 is MNHNY and CDR2 is SVGAGI (reference sequence). The V end was cut by 2 bases, the J end by 4 bases, with 14 bases between. The CDR3 has 15 residues.

V and J are TRBV20-1 and TRBJ1-5; 7 bases map to TRBD1. In germline, CDR1 is DFQATT, CDR2 SNEGSKA (reference sequence). V lost 3 bases, J lost 4 bases, and 9 bases stayed unmatched. This CDR3 comprises 15 residues. The CDR3 nucleotides read TGCAGTGCTAGTGTAGGGGGCTACGGAAATCAGCCCCAGCATTTT. It codes for CSASVGGYGNQPQHF.

Worth noting for this clonotype: A much larger clone differs from this one at a single base, so this may be a read error. V is TRBV4-1 and J is TRBJ1-5; D possibly corresponds to TRBD1 (5 bases). The CDR3 runs 15 residues. The V gene's germline CDR1 is MGHRA and CDR2 YSYEKL. CDR3 in DNA: TGCACCAGCAGCCAAGGGGAACGGATCGATGAGCCCCAGCATTTT. Residues: CTSSQGERIDEPQHF.

This chain links TRBV20-1 with TRBJ2-6; D perhaps matches TRBD2 (7 bases). V lost 5 bases and J lost 2, with 10 bases in between. The CDR3 totals 14 residues. Per the germline V gene, CDR1 is DFQATT and CDR2 is SNEGSKA (reference sequence). The CDR3 protein is CSAGEGAGANVLTF. CDR3 in DNA: TGCAGTGCTGGGGAGGGGGCTGGGGCCAACGTCCTGACTTTC.

This clonotype came up a few times. The V gene is TRBV7-2, the J gene TRBJ2-5, with D perhaps matching TRBD2 (7 bases). The CDR3 spans 15 residues. Per the germline V gene, CDR1 is SGHTA and CDR2 is FQGNSA. The V gene lost 5 bases and the J gene lost 4 bases, with 17 bases spanning the gap. In DNA, the CDR3 is TGTGCCAGCAGCACCTTGGGGGGGCGAAGAGAGACCCAGTACTTC. Translated: CASSTLGGRRETQYF.

This clonotype was seen a few times. The chain links TRBV6-6 to TRBJ2-7, with D uncertain. CDR3 length: 14 amino acids. Germline values: CDR1 MNHNY, CDR2 SVGAGI (reference sequence). Trimming left V 2 bases short and J 3 bases short, with 11 bases between. The CDR3 bases are TGTGCCAGCAGTTACAGACCCGACCTCTACGAGCAGTACGTC. Translating it yields CASSYRPDLYEQYV.

The V gene is TRBV28, the J gene TRBJ2-7; TRBD1 aligns across 8 bases. The CDR3 has 14 amino acids. V was clipped by 1 base and J by 3 bases; unmatched bases: 2. The V gene's germline CDR1 is MDHEN and CDR2 SYDVKM. The CDR3 protein is CASSLSGQGYEQYV. DNA of the CDR3: TGTGCCAGCAGTTTATCAGGACAGGGCTACGAGCAGTACGTC.

In its sample, this clonotype was seen many times. The V gene is TRBV27, the J gene TRBJ1-2, with TRBD1 as a possible D gene (5 bases). The CDR3 is 13 amino acids. Germline V gene data show CDR1 as MNHEY and CDR2 as SMNVEV (reference sequence). Between the trimmed V and J ends, which lost 4 bases and 4 bases, there was a span of 10 bases. In nucleotides, the CDR3 is TGTGCCAGCAGTTGGGCGGGGGGCTATGGCTACACCTTC. This sequence encodes CASSWAGGYGYTF.

Only a few counts were recorded for this clonotype. The chain employs TRBV19 and TRBJ2-3, with D maybe TRBD1 (5 bases). V shed 3 bases and J shed 3 bases, with 10 bases lying between them. The germline V gene has CDR1 LNHDA and CDR2 SQIVND (reference sequence). The CDR3 consists of 14 residues. The chain's CDR3 is CASSIPGFTDTQYF. The CDR3 DNA sequence: TGTGCCAGTAGTATCCCAGGGTTTACAGATACGCAGTATTTT.

This clonotype was observed many times. The chain has TRBV7-9 and TRBJ1-4, with 9 bases lining up with TRBD1. The CDR3 covers 14 residues. V was clipped by 4 bases and J by 7 bases; unmatched bases: 4. Germline V gene sequence: CDR1 SEHNR, CDR2 FQNEAQ (reference sequence). CDR3 region: CASSSGTGTEKLFF. DNA for the CDR3: TGTGCCAGCAGCTCCGGGACAGGGACTGAAAAACTGTTTTTT.

This sequence joins TRBV20-1 and TRBJ2-1, with 10 bases matching TRBD2. The CDR3 has 18 amino acids. J gave up 10 bases and V 1 base, and 19 bases lay outside the gene matches. The germline CDR1 and CDR2 sequences are DFQATT and SNEGSKA (reference sequence). CDR3 protein: CSARGRASGGIGNREQFF. In DNA, the CDR3 is TGCAGTGCTAGAGGCCGGGCTAGCGGGGGCATCGGTAATCGGGAGCAGTTCTTC.

This clonotype was observed a handful of times. This chain joins TRBV25-1 and TRBJ1-1, with D hard to call. V lost 0 bases, J lost 3 bases, and 5 bases lay in between. In germline, CDR1 is MGHDK, CDR2 SYGVNS. CDR3 length: 13 amino acids. In DNA form, the CDR3 reads TGTGCCAGCAGTGAATATACGGACACTGAAGCTTTCTTT. Protein product: CASSEYTDTEAFF. Full variable domain (rest looked up from reference TRBV25-1 and TRBJ1-1): EADIYQTPRYLVIGTGKKITLECSQTMGHDKMYWYQQDPGMELHLIHYSYGVNSTEKGDLSSESTVSRIRTEHFPLTLESARPSHTSQYLCASSEYTDTEAFFGQGTRLTVV.

This clonotype was seen only a few times. The chain has TRBV7-8 and TRBJ2-6, with no clear D. The length of the CDR3 is 19 residues. V shed 7 bases and J shed 0 bases, with 22 bases lying between them. The germline V gene has CDR1 SGHVS and CDR2 FQNEAQ. CDR3 in DNA: TGTGCCAGCATCTCTATAGTCCCTTCAGTGACCTCTGGGGCCAACGTCCTGACTTTC. It specifies CASISIVPSVTSGANVLTF.

This clonotype has a count of ten or more. The chain has TRBV20-1 and TRBJ1-2, with a possible D match to TRBD1 (6 bases). Germline lookup yields CDR1 DFQATT and CDR2 SNEGSKA (reference sequence). CDR3 length equals 14 residues. Between the trimmed V and J ends, which lost 0 bases and 2 bases, there was a span of 10 bases. The CDR3 region is CSARDSGANYGYTF. CDR3 coding DNA: TGCAGTGCTAGAGACTCAGGGGCGAACTATGGCTACACCTTC.

This clonotype has a handful of counts. The V and J genes are TRBV10-3 and TRBJ1-2, with D perhaps matching TRBD1 (5 bases). V lost 4 bases to trimming and J lost 10 bases, with 25 bases between them. This CDR3 is 16 amino acids long. Germline V gene sequence: CDR1 ENHRY, CDR2 SYGVKD. CDR3 DNA: TGTGCCATCAGTGGGGTCCAGGGACCGCCTTTAGAATACTACACCTTC. As protein: CAISGVQGPPLEYYTF.